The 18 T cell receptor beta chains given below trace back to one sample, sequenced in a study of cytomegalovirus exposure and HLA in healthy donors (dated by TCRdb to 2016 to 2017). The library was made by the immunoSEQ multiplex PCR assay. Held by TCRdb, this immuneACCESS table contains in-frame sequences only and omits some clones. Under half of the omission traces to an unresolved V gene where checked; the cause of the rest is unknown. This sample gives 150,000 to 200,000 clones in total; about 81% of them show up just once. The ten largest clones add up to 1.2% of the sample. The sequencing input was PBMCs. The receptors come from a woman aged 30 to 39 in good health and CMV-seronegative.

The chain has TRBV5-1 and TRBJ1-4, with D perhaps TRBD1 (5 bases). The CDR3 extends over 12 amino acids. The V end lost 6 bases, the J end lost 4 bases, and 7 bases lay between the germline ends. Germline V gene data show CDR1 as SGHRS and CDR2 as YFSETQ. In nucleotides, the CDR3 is TGCGCCAGCAAGGGGATTAATGAAAAACTGTTTTTT. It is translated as CASKGINEKLFF. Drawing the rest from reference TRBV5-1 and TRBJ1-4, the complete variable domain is KAGVTQTPRYLIKTRGQQVTLSCSPISGHRSVSWYQQTPGQGLQFLFEYFSETQRNKGNFPGRFSGRQFSNSRSEMNVSTLELGDSALYLCASKGINEKLFFGSGTQLSVL.

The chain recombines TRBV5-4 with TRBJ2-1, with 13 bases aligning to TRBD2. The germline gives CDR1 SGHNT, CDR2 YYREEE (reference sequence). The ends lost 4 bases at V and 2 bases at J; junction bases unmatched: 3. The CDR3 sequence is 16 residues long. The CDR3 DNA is TGTGCCAGCAGCGGACTAGCGGGGGAGACCTACAATGAGCAGTTCTTC. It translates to CASSGLAGETYNEQFF.

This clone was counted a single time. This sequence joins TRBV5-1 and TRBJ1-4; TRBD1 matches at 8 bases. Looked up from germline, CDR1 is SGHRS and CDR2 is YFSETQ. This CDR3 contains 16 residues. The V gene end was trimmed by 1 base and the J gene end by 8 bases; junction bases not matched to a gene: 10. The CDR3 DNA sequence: TGCGCCAGCAGCTTGACCCCTACAGGGGGGGGCGAAAAACTGTTTTTT. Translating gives CASSLTPTGGGEKLFF.

The CDR3 nucleotides read TGTGCCAGCTCTTCGATTCCGGGCAATCAGCCCCAGCATTTT. It encodes CASSSIPGNQPQHF. This chain uses TRBV18 with TRBJ1-5; D gene uncertain. Trimming shortened V by 6 bases and J by 2 bases, and 11 bases separated the two germline ends. CDR1 KGHSH and CDR2 LQKENI come from the germline V gene. The length of the CDR3 is 14 residues.

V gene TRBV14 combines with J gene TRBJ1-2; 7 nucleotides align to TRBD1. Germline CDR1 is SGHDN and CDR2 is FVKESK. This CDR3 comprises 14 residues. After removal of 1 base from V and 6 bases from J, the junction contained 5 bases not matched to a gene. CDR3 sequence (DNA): TGTGCCAGCAGCCAAGGTTACAGGGGCAATGGCTACACCTTC. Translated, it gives CASSQGYRGNGYTF.

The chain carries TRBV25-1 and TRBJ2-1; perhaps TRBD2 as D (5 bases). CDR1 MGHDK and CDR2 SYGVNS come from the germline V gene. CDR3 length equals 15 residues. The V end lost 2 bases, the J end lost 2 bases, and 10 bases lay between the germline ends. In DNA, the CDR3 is TGTGCCAGCAGTGAAGAGGACTTTCCCTACAATGAGCAGTTCTTC. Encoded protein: CASSEEDFPYNEQFF.

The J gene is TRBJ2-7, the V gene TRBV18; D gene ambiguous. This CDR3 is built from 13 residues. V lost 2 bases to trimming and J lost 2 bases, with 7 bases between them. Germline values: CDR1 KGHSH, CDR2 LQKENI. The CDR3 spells CASSPLSPYEQYF. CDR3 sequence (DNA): TGTGCCAGCTCACCATTAAGCCCCTACGAGCAGTACTTC.

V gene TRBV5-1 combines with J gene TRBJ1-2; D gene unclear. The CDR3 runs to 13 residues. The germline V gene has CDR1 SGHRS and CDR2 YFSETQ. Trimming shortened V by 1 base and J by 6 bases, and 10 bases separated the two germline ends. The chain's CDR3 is CASSLQRAHGYTF. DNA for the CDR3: TGCGCCAGCAGCTTGCAGAGGGCACATGGCTACACCTTC. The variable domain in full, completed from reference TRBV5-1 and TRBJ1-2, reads KAGVTQTPRYLIKTRGQQVTLSCSPISGHRSVSWYQQTPGQGLQFLFEYFSETQRNKGNFPGRFSGRQFSNSRSEMNVSTLELGDSALYLCASSLQRAHGYTFGSGTRLTVV.

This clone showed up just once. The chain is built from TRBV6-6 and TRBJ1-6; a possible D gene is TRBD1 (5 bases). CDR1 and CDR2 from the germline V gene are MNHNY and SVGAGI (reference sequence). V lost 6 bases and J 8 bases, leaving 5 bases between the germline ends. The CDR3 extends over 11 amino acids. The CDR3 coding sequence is TGTGCCAGCAGCAGGGATTCACCCCTCCACTTT. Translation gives CASSRDSPLHF.

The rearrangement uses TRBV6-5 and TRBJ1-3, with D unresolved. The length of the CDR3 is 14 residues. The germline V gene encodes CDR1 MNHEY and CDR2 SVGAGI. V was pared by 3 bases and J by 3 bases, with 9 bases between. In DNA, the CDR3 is TGTGCCAGCAGTTATGGCCCGAATGGAAACACCATATATTTT. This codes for CASSYGPNGNTIYF.

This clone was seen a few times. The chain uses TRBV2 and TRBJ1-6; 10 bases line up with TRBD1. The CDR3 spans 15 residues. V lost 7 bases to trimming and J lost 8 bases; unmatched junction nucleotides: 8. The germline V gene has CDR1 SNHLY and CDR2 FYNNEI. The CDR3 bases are TGTGCCAGCAACTTCCGTGGACAGGGGGATTCACCCCTCCACTTT. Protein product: CASNFRGQGDSPLHF.

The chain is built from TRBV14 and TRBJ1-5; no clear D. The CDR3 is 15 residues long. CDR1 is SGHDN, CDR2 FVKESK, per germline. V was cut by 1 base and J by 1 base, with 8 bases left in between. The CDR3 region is CASSQGGLSNQPQHF. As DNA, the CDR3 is TGTGCCAGCAGCCAAGGAGGGCTGAGCAATCAGCCCCAGCATTTT.

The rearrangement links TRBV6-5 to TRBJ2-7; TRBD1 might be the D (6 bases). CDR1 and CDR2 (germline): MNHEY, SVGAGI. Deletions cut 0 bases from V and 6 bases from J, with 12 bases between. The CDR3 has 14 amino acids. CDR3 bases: TGTGCCAGCAGTTACTCCCCCAGGGGAACCGAGCAGTACTTC. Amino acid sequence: CASSYSPRGTEQYF.

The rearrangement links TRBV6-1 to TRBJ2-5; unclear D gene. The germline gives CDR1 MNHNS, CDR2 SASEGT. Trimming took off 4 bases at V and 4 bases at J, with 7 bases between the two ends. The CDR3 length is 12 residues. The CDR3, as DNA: TGTGCCAGCAGTGCCCTCCTAGAGACCCAGTACTTC. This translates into CASSALLETQYF.

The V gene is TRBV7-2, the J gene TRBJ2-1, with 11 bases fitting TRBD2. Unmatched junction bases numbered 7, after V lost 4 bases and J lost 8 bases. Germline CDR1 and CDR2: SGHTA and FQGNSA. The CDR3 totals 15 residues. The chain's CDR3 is CASSSGLAGKDEQFF. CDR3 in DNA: TGTGCCAGCAGCTCCGGACTAGCGGGTAAGGATGAGCAGTTCTTC.

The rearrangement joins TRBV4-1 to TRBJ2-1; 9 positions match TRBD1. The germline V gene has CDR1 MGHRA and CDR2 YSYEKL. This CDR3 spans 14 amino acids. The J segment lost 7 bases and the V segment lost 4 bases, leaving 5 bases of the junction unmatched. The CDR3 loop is CASSRGDRVNEQFF. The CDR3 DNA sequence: TGCGCCAGCAGCCGAGGGGACAGGGTTAATGAGCAGTTCTTC.

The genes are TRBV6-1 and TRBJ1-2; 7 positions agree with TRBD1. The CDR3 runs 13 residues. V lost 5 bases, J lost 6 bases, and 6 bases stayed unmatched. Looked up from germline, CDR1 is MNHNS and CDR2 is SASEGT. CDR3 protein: CASSLRGADGYTF. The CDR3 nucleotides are TGTGCCAGCAGTCTCAGGGGGGCAGATGGCTACACCTTC.

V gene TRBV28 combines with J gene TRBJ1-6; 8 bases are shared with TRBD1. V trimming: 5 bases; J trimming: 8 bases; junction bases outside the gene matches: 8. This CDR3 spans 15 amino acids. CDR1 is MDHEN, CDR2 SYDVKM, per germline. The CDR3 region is CASSGHGTGYSPLHF. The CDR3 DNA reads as TGTGCCAGCAGTGGGCACGGGACAGGCTATTCACCCCTCCACTTT.